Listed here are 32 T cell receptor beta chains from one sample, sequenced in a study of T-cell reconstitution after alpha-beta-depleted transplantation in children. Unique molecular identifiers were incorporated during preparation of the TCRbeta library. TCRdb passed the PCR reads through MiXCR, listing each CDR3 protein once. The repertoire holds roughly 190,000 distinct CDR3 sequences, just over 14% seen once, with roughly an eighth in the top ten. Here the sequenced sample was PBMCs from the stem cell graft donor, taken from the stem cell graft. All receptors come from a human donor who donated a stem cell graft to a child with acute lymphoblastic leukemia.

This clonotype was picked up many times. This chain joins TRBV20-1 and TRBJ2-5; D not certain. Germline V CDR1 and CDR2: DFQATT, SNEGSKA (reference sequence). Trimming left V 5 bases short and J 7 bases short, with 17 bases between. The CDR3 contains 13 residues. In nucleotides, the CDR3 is TGCAGTGCTCCAACCCAAATCGTCGGGACCCAGTACTTC. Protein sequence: CSAPTQIVGTQYF.

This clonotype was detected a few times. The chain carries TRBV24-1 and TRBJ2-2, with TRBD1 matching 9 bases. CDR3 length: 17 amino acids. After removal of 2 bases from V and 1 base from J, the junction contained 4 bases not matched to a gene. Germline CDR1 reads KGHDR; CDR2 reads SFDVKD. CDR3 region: CATSDWTGALNTGELFF. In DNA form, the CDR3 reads TGTGCCACCAGTGATTGGACAGGGGCCCTGAACACCGGGGAGCTGTTTTTT.

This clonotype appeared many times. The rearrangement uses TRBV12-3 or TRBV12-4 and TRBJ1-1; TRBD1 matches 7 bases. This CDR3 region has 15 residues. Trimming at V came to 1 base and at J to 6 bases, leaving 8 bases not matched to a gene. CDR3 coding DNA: TGTGCCAGCAGTTTAGTGATAGGGGGCGCGGCTGAAGCTTTCTTT. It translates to CASSLVIGGAAEAFF.

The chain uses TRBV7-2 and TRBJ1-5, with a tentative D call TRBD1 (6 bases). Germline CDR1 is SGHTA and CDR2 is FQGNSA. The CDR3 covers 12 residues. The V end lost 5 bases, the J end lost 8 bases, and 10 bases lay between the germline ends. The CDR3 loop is CASSEGGKPQHF. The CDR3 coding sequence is TGTGCCAGCAGCGAGGGGGGAAAGCCCCAGCATTTT.

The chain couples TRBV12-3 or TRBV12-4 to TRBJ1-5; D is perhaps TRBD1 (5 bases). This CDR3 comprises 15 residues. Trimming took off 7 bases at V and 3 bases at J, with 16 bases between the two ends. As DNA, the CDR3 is TGTGCCAGCAACCCCGACAGCCACCCCAATCAGCCCCAGCATTTT. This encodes CASNPDSHPNQPQHF.

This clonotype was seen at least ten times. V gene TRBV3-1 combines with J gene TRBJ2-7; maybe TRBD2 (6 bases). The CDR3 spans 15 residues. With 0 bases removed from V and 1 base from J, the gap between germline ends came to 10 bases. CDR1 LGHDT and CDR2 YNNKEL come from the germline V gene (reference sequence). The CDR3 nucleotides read TGTGCCAGCAGCCAAGAAGTGGAGGGATCCTACGAGCAGTACTTC. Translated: CASSQEVEGSYEQYF.

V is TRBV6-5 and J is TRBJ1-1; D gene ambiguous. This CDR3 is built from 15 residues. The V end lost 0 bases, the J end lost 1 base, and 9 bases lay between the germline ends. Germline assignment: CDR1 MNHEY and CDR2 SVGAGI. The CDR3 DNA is TGTGCCAGCAGTTACTCGGACGGTCGGAACACTGAAGCTTTCTTT. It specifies CASSYSDGRNTEAFF.

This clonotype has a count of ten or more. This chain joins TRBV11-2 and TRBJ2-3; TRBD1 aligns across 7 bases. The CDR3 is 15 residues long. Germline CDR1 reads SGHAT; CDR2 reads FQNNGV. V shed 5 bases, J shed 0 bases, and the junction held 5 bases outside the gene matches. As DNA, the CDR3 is TGTGCCAGCAGCCTGGACAGGTTTAGCACAGATACGCAGTATTTT. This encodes CASSLDRFSTDTQYF.

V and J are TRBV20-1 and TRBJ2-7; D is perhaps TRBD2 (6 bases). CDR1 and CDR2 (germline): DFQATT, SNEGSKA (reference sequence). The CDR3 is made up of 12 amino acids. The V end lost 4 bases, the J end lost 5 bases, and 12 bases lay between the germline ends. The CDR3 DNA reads TGCAGTGCTAATGGGGCGGGACACGAGCAGTACTTC. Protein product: CSANGAGHEQYF.

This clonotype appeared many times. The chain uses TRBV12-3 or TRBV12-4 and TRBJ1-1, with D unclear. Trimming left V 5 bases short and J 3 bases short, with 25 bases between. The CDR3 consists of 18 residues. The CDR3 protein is CASSLSLGGRKLHTEAFF. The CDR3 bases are TGTGCCAGCAGTCTAAGCTTGGGAGGGCGGAAGTTACACACTGAAGCTTTCTTT.

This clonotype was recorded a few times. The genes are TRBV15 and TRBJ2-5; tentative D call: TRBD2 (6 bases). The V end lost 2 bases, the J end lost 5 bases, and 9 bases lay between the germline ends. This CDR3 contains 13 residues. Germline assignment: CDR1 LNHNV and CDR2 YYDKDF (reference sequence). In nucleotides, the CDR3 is TGTGCCACCAGCAGACAGGGAGGCGAGACCCAGTACTTC. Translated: CATSRQGGETQYF.

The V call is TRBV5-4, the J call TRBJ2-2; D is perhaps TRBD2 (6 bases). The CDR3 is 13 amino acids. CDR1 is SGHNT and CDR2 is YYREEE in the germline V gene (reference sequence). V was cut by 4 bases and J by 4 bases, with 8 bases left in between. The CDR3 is CASSATSTGELFF. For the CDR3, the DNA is TGTGCCAGCAGCGCGACTAGCACCGGGGAGCTGTTTTTT.

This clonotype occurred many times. Here the CDR3 reads CASSPHGRGRNSPLHF. The CDR3 bases are TGTGCCAGCAGTCCTCATGGCAGAGGGAGGAATTCACCCCTCCACTTT. The rearrangement links TRBV12-3 or TRBV12-4 to TRBJ1-6; D not resolved. The V gene lost 5 bases and the J gene lost 7 bases, with 18 bases spanning the gap. This CDR3 has 16 amino acids.

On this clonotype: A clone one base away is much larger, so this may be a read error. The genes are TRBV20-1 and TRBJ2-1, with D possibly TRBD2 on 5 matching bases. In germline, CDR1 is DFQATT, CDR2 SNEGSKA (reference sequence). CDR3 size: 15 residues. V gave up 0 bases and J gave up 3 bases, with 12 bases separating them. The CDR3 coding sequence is TGCAGTGCTAGAGAGGGGAGTAGAAACTACAATGAGCAGTTCTTC. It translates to CSAREGSRNYNEQFF.

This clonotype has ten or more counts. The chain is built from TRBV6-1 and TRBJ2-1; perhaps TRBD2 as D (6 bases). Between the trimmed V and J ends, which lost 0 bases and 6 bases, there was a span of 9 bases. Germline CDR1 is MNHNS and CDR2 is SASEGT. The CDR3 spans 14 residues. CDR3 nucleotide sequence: TGTGCCAGCAGTGAAGCGGGAGGACGCAATGAGCAGTTCTTC. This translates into CASSEAGGRNEQFF.

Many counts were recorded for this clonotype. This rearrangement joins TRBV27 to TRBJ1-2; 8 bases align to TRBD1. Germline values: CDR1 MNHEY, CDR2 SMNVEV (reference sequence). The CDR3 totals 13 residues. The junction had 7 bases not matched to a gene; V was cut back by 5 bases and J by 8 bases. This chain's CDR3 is CASSPIGQGGYTF. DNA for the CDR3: TGTGCCAGCAGTCCGATTGGACAGGGAGGCTACACCTTC.

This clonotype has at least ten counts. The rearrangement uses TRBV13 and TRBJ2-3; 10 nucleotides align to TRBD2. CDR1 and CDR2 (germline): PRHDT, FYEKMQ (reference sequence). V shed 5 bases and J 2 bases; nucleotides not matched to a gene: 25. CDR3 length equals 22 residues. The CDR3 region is CASSHRAGVRTSGNTLTDTQYF. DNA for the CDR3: TGTGCCAGCAGCCACCGGGCAGGGGTCAGGACTAGCGGAAATACCCTCACAGATACGCAGTATTTT.

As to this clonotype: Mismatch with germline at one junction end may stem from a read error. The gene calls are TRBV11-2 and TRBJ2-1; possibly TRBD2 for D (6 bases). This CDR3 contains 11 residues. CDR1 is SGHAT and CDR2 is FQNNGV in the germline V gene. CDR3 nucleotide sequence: TGTGCCAGCAGCTCCCGGGACTTTAGGATCTTC. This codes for CASSSRDFRIF.

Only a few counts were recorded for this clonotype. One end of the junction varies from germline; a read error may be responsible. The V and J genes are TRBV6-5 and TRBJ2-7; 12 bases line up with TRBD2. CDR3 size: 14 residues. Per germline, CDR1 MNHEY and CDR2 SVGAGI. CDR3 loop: CASSYSTSGSKIDF. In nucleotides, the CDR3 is TGTGCCAGCAGTTACTCGACTAGCGGGAGTAAAATAGACTTC.

CDR3 region: CASSLGREGDEQFF. CDR3 DNA sequence: TGCGCCAGCAGCTTGGGAAGGGAAGGCGATGAGCAGTTCTTC. The V gene is TRBV5-1, the J gene TRBJ2-1; no firm D call. CDR3 size: 14 residues. The germline V gene encodes CDR1 SGHRS and CDR2 YFSETQ. Trimming removed 0 bases at V and 8 bases at J, with 12 bases between.

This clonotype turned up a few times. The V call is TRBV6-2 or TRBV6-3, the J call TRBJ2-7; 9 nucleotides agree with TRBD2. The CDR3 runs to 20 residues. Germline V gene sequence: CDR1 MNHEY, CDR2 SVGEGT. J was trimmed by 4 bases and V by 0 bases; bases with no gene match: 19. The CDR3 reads CASSYSIPRSKAGGLYEQYF. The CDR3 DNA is TGTGCCAGCAGTTACTCGATTCCCAGGAGCAAAGCGGGAGGATTGTACGAGCAGTACTTC.

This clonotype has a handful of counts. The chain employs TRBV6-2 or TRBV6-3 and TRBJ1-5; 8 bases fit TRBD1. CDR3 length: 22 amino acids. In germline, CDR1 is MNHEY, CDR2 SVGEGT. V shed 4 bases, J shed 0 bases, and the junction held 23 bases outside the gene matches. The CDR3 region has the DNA TGTGCCAGCAGTTTCTCTGGTGTCCGGCAGGGGGCCGACACTTATAGCAATCAGCCCCAGCATTTT. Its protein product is CASSFSGVRQGADTYSNQPQHF.

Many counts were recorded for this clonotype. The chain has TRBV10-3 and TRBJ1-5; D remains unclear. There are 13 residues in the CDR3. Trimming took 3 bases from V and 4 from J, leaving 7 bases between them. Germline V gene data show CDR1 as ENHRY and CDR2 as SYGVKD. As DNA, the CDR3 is TGTGCCATCAGTGACAGACATAATCAGCCCCAGCATTTT. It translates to CAISDRHNQPQHF.

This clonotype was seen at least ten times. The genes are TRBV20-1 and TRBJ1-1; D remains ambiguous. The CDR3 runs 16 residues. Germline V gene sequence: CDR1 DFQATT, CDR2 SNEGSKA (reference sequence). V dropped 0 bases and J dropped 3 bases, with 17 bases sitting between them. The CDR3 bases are TGCAGTGCTAGAGATGGGCTGGGCGGATGGGACACTGAAGCTTTCTTT. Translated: CSARDGLGGWDTEAFF.

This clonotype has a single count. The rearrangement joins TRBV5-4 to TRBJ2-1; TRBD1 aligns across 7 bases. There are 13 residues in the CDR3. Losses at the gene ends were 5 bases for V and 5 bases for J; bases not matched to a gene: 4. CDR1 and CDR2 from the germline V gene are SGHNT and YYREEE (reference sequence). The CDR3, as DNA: TGTGCCAGCAGGGGGACAGTAAACAATGAGCAGTTCTTC. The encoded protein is CASRGTVNNEQFF.

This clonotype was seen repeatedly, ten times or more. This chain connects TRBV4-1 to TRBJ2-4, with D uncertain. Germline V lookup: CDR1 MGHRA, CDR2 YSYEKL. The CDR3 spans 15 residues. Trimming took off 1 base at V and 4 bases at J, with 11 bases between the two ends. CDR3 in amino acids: CASSQVKQIKNIQYF. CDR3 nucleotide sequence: TGCGCCAGCAGCCAAGTTAAACAGATTAAAAACATTCAGTACTTC.

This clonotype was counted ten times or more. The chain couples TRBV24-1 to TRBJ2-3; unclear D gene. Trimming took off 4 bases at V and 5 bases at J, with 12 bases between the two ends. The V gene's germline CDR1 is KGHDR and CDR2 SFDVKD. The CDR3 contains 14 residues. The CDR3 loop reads CATSDRTELDTQYF. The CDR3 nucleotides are TGTGCCACCAGTGACCGGACGGAACTAGATACGCAGTATTTT.

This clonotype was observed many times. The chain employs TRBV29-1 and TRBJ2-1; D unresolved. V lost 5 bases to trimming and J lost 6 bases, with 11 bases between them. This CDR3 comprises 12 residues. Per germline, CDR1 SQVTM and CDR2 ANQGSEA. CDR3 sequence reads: CSVHLDSNEQFF. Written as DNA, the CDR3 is TGCAGCGTTCACTTAGATTCCAATGAGCAGTTCTTC.

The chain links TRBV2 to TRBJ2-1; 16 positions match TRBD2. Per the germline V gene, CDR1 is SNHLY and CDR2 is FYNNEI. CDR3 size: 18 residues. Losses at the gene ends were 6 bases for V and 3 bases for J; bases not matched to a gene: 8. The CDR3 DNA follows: TGTGCCAGCAGCCAAGGGGGACTAGCGGGAGGGAACTACAATGAGCAGTTCTTC. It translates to CASSQGGLAGGNYNEQFF. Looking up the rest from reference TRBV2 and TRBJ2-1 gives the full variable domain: EPEVTQTPSHQVTQMGQEVILRCVPISNHLYFYWYRQILGQKVEFLVSFYNNEISEKSEIFDDQFSVERPDGSNFTLKIRSTKLEDSAMYFCASSQGGLAGGNYNEQFFGPGTRLTVL.

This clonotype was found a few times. DNA of the CDR3: TGCGCCAGCAGCTCAGCGGGAGGGGCTTACGAGCAGTACTTC. Its protein is CASSSAGGAYEQYF. J is TRBJ2-7 and V is TRBV5-1, with TRBD2 identical over 10 bases. CDR1 is SGHRS, CDR2 YFSETQ, per germline. The CDR3 contains 14 residues. The V and J ends lost 3 bases and 4 bases, in that order; junction bases with no gene match: 4.

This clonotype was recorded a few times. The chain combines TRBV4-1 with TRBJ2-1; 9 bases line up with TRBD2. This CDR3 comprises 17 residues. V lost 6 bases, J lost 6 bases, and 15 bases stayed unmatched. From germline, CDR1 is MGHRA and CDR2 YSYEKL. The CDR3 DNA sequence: TGCGCCAGCAGTCGCGGGGAGGTAGCGGGAGTCCGCAATGAGCAGTTCTTC. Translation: CASSRGEVAGVRNEQFF.

The CDR3 sequence: CASSPDWRVGAQYF. CDR3 in DNA: TGTGCCAGCAGCCCTGACTGGAGGGTTGGGGCCCAGTACTTC. The genes are TRBV7-2 and TRBJ2-5, with D possibly matching TRBD2 (6 bases). CDR3 size: 14 residues. V lost 5 bases and J 9 bases, leaving 19 bases between the germline ends. Germline assignment: CDR1 SGHTA and CDR2 FQGNSA.